The entry below describes one TCR beta chain. The table came from immunoSEQ multiplex PCR; TCRdb's copy has only in-frame clones and leaves some out. The table records roughly 290,000 clones, roughly 88% of them present only once. This sample is drawn from a study of blood T cell repertoires in COVID-19. Two negative PCRs, clearance, or symptom resolution had been documented for recovered Cohort 3 donors. Sequenced input: PBMCs or T cells enriched from blood (not recorded which). This clonotype was sampled from a young man who had recovered from COVID-19.

The CDR3 DNA reads TGTGCCAGCAAGGAGGAAGCCAGCACAGATACGCAGTATTTT. It specifies CASKEEASTDTQYF. The rearrangement links TRBV2 to TRBJ2-3, with a possible D match to TRBD2 (5 bases). CDR1 is SNHLY and CDR2 is FYNNEI in the germline V gene. V gave up 7 bases and J gave up 0 bases, with 11 bases separating them. This CDR3 is 14 amino acids long.